One and the same sample provided the 23 T cell receptor beta chains below, sequenced in a study of shared clonotypes between healthy human individuals. TCRdb's table, derived via immunoSEQ multiplex PCR, lists solely in-frame clones and lacks some. The data contain roughly 1,500,000 clones, 95% to 99% of them singletons. The sample taken for sequencing was naive CD4+ T cells sorted from blood. Subset denoted: CD45RA+ positively selected. The receptors come from a man younger than 40 in good health.

The chain is built from TRBV19 and TRBJ1-5, with D unresolved. This CDR3 has 15 residues. V lost 3 bases to trimming and J lost 1 base, with 10 bases between them. CDR1 and CDR2 from the germline V gene are LNHDA and SQIVND (reference sequence). The CDR3 nucleotides are TGTGCCAGTAGTATTGGGCAGACGAGCAATCAGCCCCAGCATTTT. This codes for CASSIGQTSNQPQHF.

This clone came up once. This rearrangement joins TRBV7-2 to TRBJ1-1, with D perhaps TRBD1 (6 bases). The CDR3 extends over 15 amino acids. Trimming removed 1 base from V and 4 bases from J, with 13 bases in between. Germline loops: CDR1 SGHTA, CDR2 FQGNSA. In DNA, the CDR3 is TGTGCCAGCAGCTTAGTGGGGGGCTTCGGCACTGAAGCTTTCTTT. This gives the protein CASSLVGGFGTEAFF.

This chain uses TRBV5-1 with TRBJ2-7; a possible D gene is TRBD1 (6 bases). Germline values: CDR1 SGHRS, CDR2 YFSETQ. The CDR3 sequence is 14 residues long. The V end lost 3 bases, the J end lost 3 bases, and 13 bases lay between the germline ends. The CDR3 DNA follows: TGCGCCAGCAGCTCCCGGGACACCGACTACGAGCAGTACTTC. The encoded protein is CASSSRDTDYEQYF. Filled out from reference TRBV5-1 and TRBJ2-7, the complete variable domain reads KAGVTQTPRYLIKTRGQQVTLSCSPISGHRSVSWYQQTPGQGLQFLFEYFSETQRNKGNFPGRFSGRQFSNSRSEMNVSTLELGDSALYLCASSSRDTDYEQYFGPGTRLTVT.

V is TRBV5-1 and J is TRBJ1-2; D uncertain. Germline V gene lookup returns CDR1 SGHRS and CDR2 YFSETQ. V gave up 0 bases and J gave up 5 bases, with 8 bases separating them. This CDR3 spans 13 amino acids. The CDR3 loop is CASSLGRLYGYTF. DNA for the CDR3: TGCGCCAGCAGCTTGGGGCGACTGTATGGCTACACCTTC.

The chain has TRBV5-6 and TRBJ2-1, with a tentative D call TRBD1 (6 bases). CDR3 length equals 14 residues. The germline V and J ends were trimmed by 3 bases and 5 bases, with 12 bases remaining between them. CDR1 SGHDT and CDR2 YYEEEE come from the germline V gene. CDR3 protein: CASSWGRRNNEQFF. As DNA, the CDR3 is TGTGCCAGCAGCTGGGGGCGCAGAAACAATGAGCAGTTCTTC. Looking up the rest from reference TRBV5-6 and TRBJ2-1 gives the full variable domain: DAGVTQSPTHLIKTRGQQVTLRCSPKSGHDTVSWYQQALGQGPQFIFQYYEEEERQRGNFPDRFSGHQFPNYSSELNVNALLLGDSALYLCASSWGRRNNEQFFGPGTRLTVL.

The CDR3 sequence is CASSPGPGRGEAFF. The CDR3, as DNA: TGTGCCAGCAGCCCCGGACCAGGACGAGGTGAAGCTTTCTTT. The chain recombines TRBV5-6 with TRBJ1-1, with D unresolved. V was pared by 4 bases and J by 7 bases, with 17 bases between. From germline, CDR1 is SGHDT and CDR2 YYEEEE. The CDR3 spans 14 residues.

This clone was seen just once. The same CDR3 is also encoded by other DNA sequences in this sample. The V call is TRBV11-3, the J call TRBJ2-2; 9 positions match TRBD1. CDR1 and CDR2 (germline): SGHNT, YENEEA. The CDR3 is 15 amino acids. V lost 3 bases, J lost 2 bases, and 1 base stayed unmatched. The CDR3 DNA sequence: TGTGCCAGCAGCTTGGGACAGGGTAACACCGGGGAGCTGTTTTTT. This gives the protein CASSLGQGNTGELFF. Variable domain in full (rest from reference TRBV11-3 and TRBJ2-2): EAGVVQSPRYKIIEKKQPVAFWCNPISGHNTLYWYLQNLGQGPELLIRYENEEAVDDSQLPKDRFSAERLKGVDSTLKIQPAELGDSAVYLCASSLGQGNTGELFFGEGSRLTVL.

This rearrangement joins TRBV19 to TRBJ1-5; D is uncertain. The CDR3 is made up of 15 amino acids. Looked up from germline, CDR1 is LNHDA and CDR2 is SQIVND (reference sequence). Between the trimmed V and J ends, which lost 4 bases and 0 bases, there was a span of 10 bases. CDR3 DNA: TGTGCCAGTAGTAAAACAATGAATAGCAATCAGCCCCAGCATTTT. Its protein is CASSKTMNSNQPQHF.

The V and J genes are TRBV4-3 and TRBJ1-4, with 7 bases lining up with TRBD1. V trimming: 4 bases; J trimming: 10 bases; junction bases outside the gene matches: 12. The CDR3 sequence is 15 residues long. CDR1 is LGHNA and CDR2 is YSLEER in the germline V gene. In DNA, the CDR3 is TGCGCCAGCAGCCCCGGACGGACAGGAATGGGAAAACTGTTTTTT. It encodes CASSPGRTGMGKLFF.

The rearrangement joins TRBV27 to TRBJ2-2; TRBD1 agrees at 12 bases. The CDR3 is 20 residues long. The germline CDR1 and CDR2 sequences are MNHEY and SMNVEV (reference sequence). V dropped 3 bases and J dropped 2; count of bases not matched to a gene: 13. CDR3 coding DNA: TGTGCCAGCAGTTTTCCTGTTGGGGACAGGGGGCAGCGTAACACCGGGGAGCTGTTTTTT. Protein product: CASSFPVGDRGQRNTGELFF.

Of note for this clone: Other DNA variants within this sample encode the same CDR3. V and J are TRBV9 and TRBJ2-1; the D is unclear. V lost 0 bases and J lost 0, with 7 bases in between. This CDR3 region has 15 residues. The germline CDR1 and CDR2 sequences are SGDLS and YYNGEE. The CDR3 sequence: CASSVEGGSYNEQFF. The CDR3 nucleotides read TGTGCCAGCAGCGTAGAGGGTGGCTCCTACAATGAGCAGTTCTTC.

The CDR3 region has the DNA TGTGCCAGCAGTCCCCCCGGACTAGCGGGAGGGGGGCAGTACTTC. Residues: CASSPPGLAGGGQYF. The chain is built from TRBV6-5 and TRBJ2-7; 15 bases fit TRBD2. Looked up from germline, CDR1 is MNHEY and CDR2 is SVGAGI. With V trimmed by 5 bases and J by 9 bases, 8 bases remained unmatched. The CDR3 has 15 amino acids.

This chain joins TRBV11-2 and TRBJ2-1, with unresolved D. In germline, CDR1 is SGHAT, CDR2 FQNNGV. The CDR3 length is 11 residues. With 5 bases removed from V and 9 bases from J, the gap between germline ends came to 8 bases. The CDR3 bases are TGTGCCAGCAGCCCCTATAGTGAGCAGTTCTTC. Translated: CASSPYSEQFF.

This clone was counted once. This chain links TRBV28 with TRBJ2-2; the D is unclear. In germline, CDR1 is MDHEN, CDR2 SYDVKM. Trimming removed 7 bases from V and 0 bases from J, with 15 bases in between. The CDR3 length is 16 residues. This CDR3 is CASNQNPGANTGELFF. In DNA form, the CDR3 reads TGTGCCAGCAACCAAAATCCAGGAGCGAACACCGGGGAGCTGTTTTTT.

The rearrangement joins TRBV5-4 to TRBJ1-1; 7 bases are a match to TRBD1. CDR3 length equals 14 residues. CDR1 and CDR2 from the germline V gene are SGHNT and YYREEE (reference sequence). With 1 base clipped from V and 6 bases from J, the junction kept 6 bases outside the gene matches. The CDR3 sequence is CASSLTNRGAEAFF. CDR3 bases: TGTGCCAGCAGCTTGACCAACAGGGGTGCTGAAGCTTTCTTT.

The chain recombines TRBV5-1 with TRBJ1-1, with a tentative D call TRBD1 (5 bases). Trimming stripped 4 bases from V and 0 bases from J, with 13 bases between. CDR3 length: 15 residues. From germline, CDR1 is SGHRS and CDR2 YFSETQ. CDR3 nucleotides: TGCGCCAGCAGCCCGGGACCGACTATGAACACTGAAGCTTTCTTT. Translated, it gives CASSPGPTMNTEAFF.

The gene calls are TRBV18 and TRBJ1-1; D gene unclear. Germline V gene lookup returns CDR1 KGHSH and CDR2 LQKENI. V was clipped by 8 bases and J by 7 bases, with 11 bases between them. CDR3 length: 11 residues. The CDR3 is CASTTRGEAFF. The CDR3 DNA sequence: TGTGCCAGCACAACCCGGGGTGAAGCTTTCTTT.

V is TRBV27 and J is TRBJ2-7; D gene ambiguous. The CDR3 runs 13 residues. Germline V gives CDR1 MNHEY, CDR2 SMNVEV (reference sequence). V lost 6 bases and J 7 bases, leaving 16 bases between the germline ends. DNA for the CDR3: TGTGCCAGCAGATTTCGCGGCGGAGAGGAGCAGTACTTC. It yields the protein CASRFRGGEEQYF.

V gene TRBV5-1 combines with J gene TRBJ2-1; 9 bases align to TRBD2. Germline lookup yields CDR1 SGHRS and CDR2 YFSETQ. With 3 bases clipped from V and 9 bases from J, the junction kept 10 bases outside the gene matches. There are 15 residues in the CDR3. The CDR3 protein is CASSSWVAGDSEQFF. As DNA, the CDR3 is TGCGCCAGCAGCTCGTGGGTAGCGGGAGATAGTGAGCAGTTCTTC.

The chain links TRBV7-2 to TRBJ2-7, with 12 bases matching TRBD2. Germline-derived CDR1 and CDR2 are SGHTA and FQGNSA. The CDR3 contains 18 residues. V was pared by 0 bases and J by 2 bases, with 8 bases of the junction left unmatched. As DNA, the CDR3 is TGTGCCAGCAGCTTAGCATCAACTAGCGGGAGGTATCCCTACGAGCAGTACTTC. Its protein product is CASSLASTSGRYPYEQYF. The variable domain in full, completed from reference TRBV7-2 and TRBJ2-7, reads GAGVSQSPSNKVTEKGKDVELRCDPISGHTALYWYRQSLGQGLEFLIYFQGNSAPDKSGLPSDRFSAERTGGSVSTLTIQRTQQEDSAVYLCASSLASTSGRYPYEQYFGPGTRLTVT.

The rearrangement links TRBV28 to TRBJ2-7; 10 bases map to TRBD1. The germline V gene has CDR1 MDHEN and CDR2 SYDVKM. V lost 10 bases, J lost 6 bases, and 21 bases stayed unmatched. CDR3 size: 17 residues. The CDR3 nucleotides are TGTGCCAACGGAAAGTTTGCGGTGGAGACAGGGGGCTCCGAGCAGTACTTC. This translates into CANGKFAVETGGSEQYF.

This rearrangement joins TRBV6-1 to TRBJ2-7; D remains ambiguous. This CDR3 is 13 amino acids long. Germline lookup yields CDR1 MNHNS and CDR2 SASEGT. V shed 1 base and J shed 6 bases, with 10 bases lying between them. CDR3 sequence (DNA): TGTGCCAGCAGTGAAGTCTCGCTGGGCGAGCAGTACTTC. Its translation is CASSEVSLGEQYF.

This sequence joins TRBV5-4 and TRBJ2-1; 11 bases align to TRBD2. Per germline, CDR1 SGHNT and CDR2 YYREEE (reference sequence). The length of the CDR3 is 16 residues. The junction had 8 bases not matched to a gene; V was cut back by 4 bases and J by 5 bases. The CDR3 nucleotides read TGTGCCAGCAGCGGACTAGCGGGCCACCAGAACAATGAGCAGTTCTTC. This gives the protein CASSGLAGHQNNEQFF.